These 31 T cell receptor beta chains were sequenced from one sample in a study of blood T cell repertoires in COVID-19. Sequencing was performed with immunoSEQ multiplex PCR; in TCRdb, only in-frame clones are kept and a portion is missing. The sample has approximately 500,000 clones, approximately 91% seen once. Sequenced material: peripheral blood. The receptors were sampled from a woman aged 45-65 years with COVID-19, enrolled during active disease.

The chain joins TRBV7-3 to TRBJ2-3, with 11 nucleotides matching TRBD2. After removal of 3 bases from V and 2 bases from J, the junction contained 4 bases not matched to a gene. The CDR3 totals 16 residues. The germline gives CDR1 SGHTA, CDR2 FQGTGA. The CDR3 sequence is CASSLRLAGLTDTQYF. In DNA, the CDR3 is TGTGCCAGCAGCTTGCGACTAGCGGGGCTCACAGATACGCAGTATTTT.

V usage is TRBV5-1 and J usage is TRBJ2-6, with no clear D. Germline loops: CDR1 SGHRS, CDR2 YFSETQ. V lost 1 base and J lost 2, with 4 bases in between. The CDR3 extends over 14 amino acids. The CDR3 coding sequence is TGCGCCAGCAGCTTGAGAGCTGGGGCCAACGTCCTGACTTTC. Translated: CASSLRAGANVLTF.

The rearrangement joins TRBV5-4 to TRBJ2-1; no reliable D call. Germline loops: CDR1 SGHNT, CDR2 YYREEE (reference sequence). This CDR3 has 14 residues. Between the trimmed V and J ends, which lost 3 bases and 6 bases, there was a span of 13 bases. The CDR3 DNA follows: TGTGCCAGCAGCTCCCAGGCGTTGAGCAATGAGCAGTTCTTC. Residues: CASSSQALSNEQFF.

Written as DNA, the CDR3 is TGTGCCTGGGGGACAGGGGACGAGCAGTACTTC. Translation: CAWGTGDEQYF. This chain connects TRBV30 to TRBJ2-7; 10 bases map to TRBD1. Per the germline V gene, CDR1 is GTSNPN and CDR2 is SVGIG (reference sequence). The CDR3 extends over 11 amino acids. The J segment lost 5 bases and the V segment lost 5 bases, leaving 0 bases of the junction unmatched.

This clone has just a few counts. The rearrangement links TRBV6-5 to TRBJ2-5, with D possibly being TRBD2 (5 bases). The CDR3 consists of 15 residues. Trimming took off 0 bases at V and 3 bases at J, with 11 bases between the two ends. From germline, CDR1 is MNHEY and CDR2 SVGAGI. CDR3 amino acids: CASSYSGGSEETQYF. The DNA of the CDR3 is TGTGCCAGCAGTTACTCAGGCGGGTCTGAAGAGACCCAGTACTTC.

The rearrangement joins TRBV5-1 to TRBJ1-1, with D hard to call. This CDR3 has 14 amino acids. The V and J ends lost 2 bases and 0 bases respectively, with 8 bases between them. Germline CDR1 SGHRS, CDR2 YFSETQ. CDR3 bases: TGCGCCAGCAGCTTTTGGAGCATGAACACTGAAGCTTTCTTT. Its translation: CASSFWSMNTEAFF. Full variable domain (outside the CDR3, taken from reference TRBV5-1 and TRBJ1-1): KAGVTQTPRYLIKTRGQQVTLSCSPISGHRSVSWYQQTPGQGLQFLFEYFSETQRNKGNFPGRFSGRQFSNSRSEMNVSTLELGDSALYLCASSFWSMNTEAFFGQGTRLTVV.

As DNA, the CDR3 is TGTGCCAGCAGTGAACTAAGCGGGGCCCTCACCGGGGAGCTGTTTTTT. Translating it yields CASSELSGALTGELFF. The gene calls are TRBV2 and TRBJ2-2; 7 bases agree with TRBD2. The CDR3 is 16 residues long. V dropped 2 bases and J dropped 4; count of bases not matched to a gene: 7. CDR1 is SNHLY and CDR2 is FYNNEI in the germline V gene.

This clone has a handful of counts. The CDR3: CAWRARDSMAQHF. For the CDR3, the DNA is TGTGCCTGGAGGGCTAGGGACAGCATGGCCCAGCATTTT. The chain joins TRBV30 to TRBJ1-5, with TRBD1 matching over 7 bases. Germline V gives CDR1 GTSNPN, CDR2 SVGIG (reference sequence). The trim removed 3 bases at V and 11 bases at J, leaving 10 bases unmatched. This CDR3 contains 13 residues.

The rearrangement joins TRBV5-4 to TRBJ1-4; D possibly corresponds to TRBD1 (6 bases). Germline V lookup: CDR1 SGHNT, CDR2 YYREEE (reference sequence). CDR3 length: 14 residues. V lost 4 bases and J lost 3, with 10 bases in between. The CDR3 sequence is CASSPGQPNEKLFF. The DNA of the CDR3 is TGTGCCAGCAGCCCAGGACAGCCTAATGAAAAACTGTTTTTT.

The sample holds one count of this clone. The chain combines TRBV5-5 with TRBJ1-2; D unresolved. Germline V gives CDR1 SGHKS, CDR2 YYEKEE (reference sequence). V gave up 1 base and J gave up 8 bases, with 21 bases separating them. The CDR3 length is 16 residues. DNA of the CDR3: TGTGCCAGCAGCTTGTTTTCAACAAATAGCCCGAACGGCTACACCTTC. Translating it yields CASSLFSTNSPNGYTF.

This sequence joins TRBV3-1 (or the pseudogene TRBV3-2) and TRBJ2-3, with 9 bases fitting TRBD1. The germline gives CDR1 LGHDT, CDR2 YNNKEL (reference sequence). Losses at the gene ends were 2 bases for V and 1 base for J; bases not matched to a gene: 4. The CDR3 length is 16 residues. The CDR3 loop reads CASSQRTGARTDTQYF. CDR3 DNA: TGTGCCAGCAGCCAACGGACAGGGGCCCGCACAGATACGCAGTATTTT.

This clone was counted only a few times. This chain connects TRBV6-5 to TRBJ1-5, with 7 positions matching TRBD1. CDR3 length: 15 residues. The germline CDR1 and CDR2 sequences are MNHEY and SVGAGI. V shed 6 bases, J shed 3 bases, and the junction held 8 bases outside the gene matches. The CDR3, as DNA: TGTGCCAGCAGCCTAACAGGGGCGGACAATCAGCCCCAGCATTTT. This gives the protein CASSLTGADNQPQHF.

The chain has TRBV4-1 and TRBJ2-7; a possible D gene is TRBD1 (5 bases). The V end was cut by 2 bases, the J end by 3 bases, with 14 bases between. This CDR3 contains 15 residues. The germline CDR1 and CDR2 sequences are MGHRA and YSYEKL. The CDR3 loop reads CASSQYEAQGYEQYF. The CDR3 nucleotides are TGCGCCAGCAGCCAATACGAGGCCCAGGGCTACGAGCAGTACTTC.

This clone was counted only a few times. The chain has TRBV28 and TRBJ1-1; D is possibly TRBD1 (5 bases). This CDR3 has 14 amino acids. The ends were cut back, 3 bases at V and 4 bases at J, with 12 bases in the middle. In germline, CDR1 is MDHEN, CDR2 SYDVKM. CDR3 coding DNA: TGTGCCAGCAGTTTCTCCAGGGAGGGCACTGAAGCTTTCTTT. Protein product: CASSFSREGTEAFF.

This rearrangement joins TRBV5-4 to TRBJ1-3, with 7 bases matching TRBD1. The CDR3 length is 14 residues. CDR1 and CDR2 from the germline V gene are SGHNT and YYREEE (reference sequence). With 5 bases clipped from V and 1 base from J, the junction kept 3 bases outside the gene matches. This CDR3 reads CASRSGGSGNTIYF. CDR3 bases: TGTGCCAGCAGATCAGGGGGATCTGGAAACACCATATATTTT.

This rearrangement joins TRBV24-1 to TRBJ2-5; 7 positions agree with TRBD1. V trimming: 1 base; J trimming: 2 bases; junction bases outside the gene matches: 9. The germline CDR1 and CDR2 sequences are KGHDR and SFDVKD. The CDR3 is made up of 17 amino acids. The DNA for the CDR3 is TGTGCCACCAGTGATTTAACCCCGACAGGGCATCAAGAGACCCAGTACTTC. This gives the protein CATSDLTPTGHQETQYF.

This chain joins TRBV18 and TRBJ2-1, with TRBD1 matching 8 bases. The germline V gene has CDR1 KGHSH and CDR2 LQKENI. CDR3 length: 15 amino acids. Losses at the gene ends were 5 bases for V and 9 bases for J; bases not matched to a gene: 12. DNA for the CDR3: TGTGCCAGCTCAGCCCAGGGGGCAGCTACAGTTGAGCAGTTCTTC. Translated: CASSAQGAATVEQFF.

This rearrangement joins TRBV18 to TRBJ2-2, with TRBD1 as a possible D gene (6 bases). The CDR3 length is 16 residues. The germline V gene has CDR1 KGHSH and CDR2 LQKENI. V gave up 8 bases and J gave up 1 base, with 17 bases separating them. The CDR3 loop is CASLRPGQRNTGELFF. In nucleotides, the CDR3 is TGTGCCAGCCTCAGACCGGGACAACGGAACACCGGGGAGCTGTTTTTT.

The chain recombines TRBV5-5 with TRBJ1-1; D is ambiguous. CDR3 length: 14 amino acids. The germline gives CDR1 SGHKS, CDR2 YYEKEE (reference sequence). V was trimmed by 4 bases and J by 8 bases, leaving 18 bases between them. The CDR3: CASSTTVGLREAFF. The CDR3 coding sequence is TGTGCCAGCAGCACTACGGTCGGGTTACGAGAAGCTTTCTTT. Together with reference TRBV5-5 and TRBJ1-1, the CDR3 gives the full variable domain: DAGVTQSPTHLIKTRGQQVTLRCSPISGHKSVSWYQQVLGQGPQFIFQYYEKEERGRGNFPDRFSARQFPNYSSELNVNALLLGDSALYLCASSTTVGLREAFFGQGTRLTVV.

The J gene is TRBJ2-1, the V gene TRBV9; 7 positions agree with TRBD2. CDR1 and CDR2 from the germline V gene are SGDLS and YYNGEE. CDR3 length: 15 amino acids. V shed 3 bases, J shed 3 bases, and the junction held 6 bases outside the gene matches. The CDR3 spells CASSAPPGGYNEQFF. DNA for the CDR3: TGTGCCAGCAGCGCTCCCCCGGGGGGCTACAATGAGCAGTTCTTC.

This clone appeared a single time. The V and J genes are TRBV2 and TRBJ2-2, with a tentative D call TRBD1 (6 bases). CDR3 length: 13 residues. Trimming pared 8 bases from V and 5 bases from J, leaving 12 bases between. The V gene's germline CDR1 is SNHLY and CDR2 FYNNEI. The CDR3 DNA sequence: TGTGCCAGCGGGACATTCGGAACCGGGGAGCTGTTTTTT. It encodes CASGTFGTGELFF.

J is TRBJ2-2 and V is TRBV9; TRBD1 matches at 8 bases. Germline V gene data show CDR1 as SGDLS and CDR2 as YYNGEE. V dropped 9 bases and J dropped 0; count of bases not matched to a gene: 4. The CDR3 is 14 residues long. In nucleotides, the CDR3 is TGTGCCACTGGACAGGGAACGAACACCGGGGAGCTGTTTTTT. Amino acid sequence: CATGQGTNTGELFF.

CDR3 in amino acids: CASSLATGTGTNTEAFF. CDR3 nucleotide sequence: TGTGCCAGCAGCTTGGCCACAGGGACAGGGACGAACACTGAAGCTTTCTTT. The V gene is TRBV5-4, the J gene TRBJ1-1; 9 bases map to TRBD1. J gave up 1 base and V 0 bases, and 7 bases lay outside the gene matches. Germline V gene sequence: CDR1 SGHNT, CDR2 YYREEE (reference sequence). The CDR3 length is 17 residues.

V gene TRBV29-1 combines with J gene TRBJ2-2, with 7 positions matching TRBD2. The CDR3 loop spans 15 amino acids. CDR1 is SQVTM and CDR2 is ANQGSEA in the germline V gene. V was clipped by 0 bases and J by 6 bases; unmatched bases: 7. CDR3 in DNA: TGCAGCGTTGAAGACCCCCGGGGGGTACCCGGGGAGCTGTTTTTT. Its protein is CSVEDPRGVPGELFF.

The chain couples TRBV7-2 to TRBJ2-1; D is perhaps TRBD2 (5 bases). The CDR3 is made up of 17 amino acids. V lost 4 bases and J 6 bases, leaving 22 bases between the germline ends. Germline lookup yields CDR1 SGHTA and CDR2 FQGNSA. The CDR3 reads CASSSSRLRGRFNEQFF. The CDR3 coding sequence is TGTGCCAGCAGCTCTAGTCGGTTGAGAGGGAGATTCAATGAGCAGTTCTTC.

V gene TRBV6-1 combines with J gene TRBJ1-2; D is undetermined. Germline CDR1 MNHNS, CDR2 SASEGT. The CDR3 is 13 residues long. Trimming took off 6 bases at V and 8 bases at J, with 16 bases between the two ends. The CDR3 nucleotides read TGTGCCAGCAGCCTTAACAACCTTTTGGGCTACACCTTC. Amino acid sequence: CASSLNNLLGYTF.

V usage is TRBV19 and J usage is TRBJ2-7; maybe TRBD1 (6 bases). The CDR3 loop spans 13 amino acids. V was cut by 4 bases and J by 6 bases, with 13 bases left in between. The V gene's germline CDR1 is LNHDA and CDR2 SQIVND (reference sequence). CDR3 protein: CASSTGTTAEQYF. CDR3 bases: TGTGCCAGTAGTACCGGGACAACCGCCGAGCAGTACTTC.

The chain links TRBV25-1 to TRBJ1-1; TRBD1 aligns across 12 bases. Germline CDR1 is MGHDK and CDR2 is SYGVNS. The CDR3 is 15 residues long. The trim removed 4 bases at V and 5 bases at J, leaving 5 bases unmatched. CDR3 bases: TGTGCCAGCAGTGCAGGGGACAGGGGGCCGACTGAAGCTTTCTTT. Protein product: CASSAGDRGPTEAFF.

The rearrangement joins TRBV28 to TRBJ1-2; 8 bases agree with TRBD1. Germline trimming cut 6 bases from V and 7 bases from J; bases unmatched to any gene: 7. The CDR3 runs to 13 residues. The V gene's germline CDR1 is MDHEN and CDR2 SYDVKM. CDR3 in DNA: TGTGCCAGCAGGCAAGGACAGGGAGTTGGCTACACCTTC. Its protein is CASRQGQGVGYTF.

The CDR3 here is CAWSYDSPLHF. CDR3 nucleotide sequence: TGTGCCTGGAGTTATGATTCACCCCTCCACTTT. The genes are TRBV30 and TRBJ1-6; D gene ambiguous. The CDR3 extends over 11 amino acids. Trimming took off 2 bases at V and 8 bases at J, with 4 bases between the two ends. Looked up from germline, CDR1 is GTSNPN and CDR2 is SVGIG (reference sequence).

Here the CDR3 reads CASSLRGIGTDTQYF. The CDR3 region has the DNA TGCGCCAGCAGCTTGCGGGGAATCGGCACAGATACGCAGTATTTT. The V gene is TRBV5-1, the J gene TRBJ2-3; D perhaps matches TRBD2 (5 bases). CDR3 length: 15 amino acids. Between the trimmed V and J ends, which lost 1 base and 1 base, there was a span of 10 bases. The germline V gene encodes CDR1 SGHRS and CDR2 YFSETQ.